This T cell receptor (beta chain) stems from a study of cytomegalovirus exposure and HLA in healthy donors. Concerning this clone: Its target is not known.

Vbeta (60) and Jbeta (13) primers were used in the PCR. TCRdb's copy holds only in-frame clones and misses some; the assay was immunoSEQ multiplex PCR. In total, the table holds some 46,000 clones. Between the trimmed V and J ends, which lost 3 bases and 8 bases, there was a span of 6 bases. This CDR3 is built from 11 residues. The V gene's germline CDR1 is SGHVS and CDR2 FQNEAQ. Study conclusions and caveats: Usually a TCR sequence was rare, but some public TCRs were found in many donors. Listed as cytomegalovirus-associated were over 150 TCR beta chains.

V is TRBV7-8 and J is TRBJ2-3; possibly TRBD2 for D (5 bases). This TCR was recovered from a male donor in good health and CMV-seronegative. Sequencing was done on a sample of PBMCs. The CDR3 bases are TGTGCCAGCAGCTTCCGGGGTACGCAGTATTTT. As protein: CASSFRGTQYF.